The 19 T cell receptor beta chains listed next were all sequenced from one sample in a study of early T cells in non-severe SARS-CoV-2 infection. Via MiXCR, TCRdb re-called the 5' RACE reads, giving one row per CDR3 protein. The sample lists some 30,000 distinct CDR3 sequences, 5.5% to 6% occurring once. The sequenced sample was whole blood. These receptors were obtained from an adult who was a healthcare worker with PCR-confirmed SARS-CoV-2 infection or an uninfected control (not recorded which).

This clonotype showed up just once. This chain joins TRBV29-1 and TRBJ2-1; D not resolved. The CDR3 runs 12 residues. In germline, CDR1 is SQVTM, CDR2 ANQGSEA. V lost 6 bases and J lost 7, with 13 bases in between. The CDR3 region is CSVTPAGNEQFF. CDR3 nucleotide sequence: TGCAGCGTAACACCGGCCGGGAATGAGCAGTTCTTC.

This clonotype was counted at least ten times. This chain joins TRBV28 and TRBJ1-2; TRBD1 matches 7 bases. Trimming removed 2 bases from V and 0 bases from J; junction bases left unmatched: 9. Germline V lookup: CDR1 MDHEN, CDR2 SYDVKM. This CDR3 comprises 17 residues. This CDR3 is CASSLVEGAWPNYGYTF. As DNA, the CDR3 is TGTGCCAGCAGTTTAGTGGAGGGGGCATGGCCTAACTATGGCTACACCTTC.

The sample holds many counts of this clonotype. The chain employs TRBV2 and TRBJ2-1, with 8 nucleotides matching TRBD2. The CDR3 has 16 residues. Germline trimming cut 3 bases from V and 1 base from J; bases unmatched to any gene: 5. CDR1 and CDR2 from the germline V gene are SNHLY and FYNNEI. CDR3 protein: CASSDPGGASYNEQFF. Here the CDR3 DNA reads TGTGCCAGCAGTGACCCCGGGGGGGCATCCTACAATGAGCAGTTCTTC.

This clonotype was observed many times. The chain links TRBV3-1 to TRBJ2-5, with 12 bases aligning to TRBD2. The CDR3 extends over 17 amino acids. Germline values: CDR1 LGHDT, CDR2 YNNKEL (reference sequence). J gave up 5 bases and V 1 base, and 8 bases lay outside the gene matches. The CDR3 is CASSQAWLAGGPETQYF. In DNA form, the CDR3 reads TGTGCCAGCAGCCAAGCGTGGCTAGCGGGGGGGCCGGAGACCCAGTACTTC.

This clonotype was counted at least ten times. The genes are TRBV18 and TRBJ2-3, with D unresolved. Trimming shortened V by 3 bases and J by 1 base, and 5 bases separated the two germline ends. Germline V lookup: CDR1 KGHSH, CDR2 LQKENI. This CDR3 spans 13 amino acids. The CDR3: CASSPQRTDTQYF. CDR3 coding DNA: TGTGCCAGCTCACCCCAACGCACAGATACGCAGTATTTT.

This clonotype was counted ten times or more. The chain uses TRBV7-9 and TRBJ2-7, with 7 bases that match TRBD1. This CDR3 is 14 amino acids long. Per the germline V gene, CDR1 is SEHNR and CDR2 is FQNEAQ (reference sequence). J gave up 3 bases and V 4 bases, and 6 bases lay outside the gene matches. The CDR3 DNA reads TGTGCCAGCAGCTCAACCGGGACAGTCTACGAGCAGTACTTC. This codes for CASSSTGTVYEQYF.

By proportion, this clonotype is medium-sized. The CDR3 sequence: CASSLAGPSGARETQYF. CDR3 in DNA: TGTGCCAGCAGCTTGGCTGGGCCTAGCGGAGCCAGAGAGACCCAGTACTTC. The chain is built from TRBV5-6 and TRBJ2-5; 7 positions agree with TRBD2. V gave up 0 bases and J gave up 4 bases; unmatched junction bases: 12. The CDR3 totals 17 residues. Germline CDR1 reads SGHDT; CDR2 reads YYEEEE.

This clonotype was counted at least ten times. V and J are TRBV6-4 and TRBJ2-1; 7 bases agree with TRBD2. Germline V gene sequence: CDR1 MRHNA, CDR2 SNTAGT. The J segment lost 2 bases and the V segment lost 5 bases, leaving 6 bases of the junction unmatched. The CDR3 contains 15 residues. This CDR3 is CASSISGEAYNEQFF. For the CDR3, the DNA is TGTGCCAGCAGTATCAGCGGGGAGGCCTACAATGAGCAGTTCTTC.

This clonotype was detected ten times or more. The rearrangement links TRBV5-1 to TRBJ1-2, with D tentatively TRBD1 (6 bases). The CDR3 has 14 amino acids. CDR1 and CDR2 from the germline V gene are SGHRS and YFSETQ. V dropped 0 bases and J dropped 10 bases, with 16 bases sitting between them. As DNA, the CDR3 is TGCGCCAGCAGCTTGGATGGGGGGCCAACTACCTACACCTTC. Amino acids: CASSLDGGPTTYTF.

This clonotype appeared many times. The chain is built from TRBV5-1 and TRBJ1-3; D remains unclear. V lost 5 bases to trimming and J lost 1 base, with 10 bases between them. Germline-derived CDR1 and CDR2 are SGHRS and YFSETQ. The CDR3 covers 14 residues. The CDR3 DNA reads TGCGCCAGCAGGCCCCAGTCGTCTGGAAACACCATATATTTT. It translates to CASRPQSSGNTIYF. The full variable domain, rest sourced from reference TRBV5-1 and TRBJ1-3, is KAGVTQTPRYLIKTRGQQVTLSCSPISGHRSVSWYQQTPGQGLQFLFEYFSETQRNKGNFPGRFSGRQFSNSRSEMNVSTLELGDSALYLCASRPQSSGNTIYFGEGSWLTVV.

The count of this clonotype is one. A single base separates this from a much larger clone, so it may be a read error. V is TRBV7-6 and J is TRBJ1-6; no firm D call. CDR1 is SGHVS and CDR2 is FNYEAQ in the germline V gene. CDR3 length: 14 residues. The CDR3 loop reads CASSLPTRNSPPHF. The CDR3 DNA is TGTGCCAGCAGCTTACCCACTCGGAATTCACCCCCCCACTTT. Combining the CDR3 with reference TRBV7-6 and TRBJ1-6 gives the whole variable domain GAGVSQSPRYKVTKRGQDVALRCDPISGHVSLYWYRQALGQGPEFLTYFNYEAQQDKSGLPNDRFSAERPEGSISTLTIQRTEQRDSAMYRCASSLPTRNSPPHFGNGTRLTVT.

This clonotype was counted at least ten times. The rearrangement links TRBV7-6 to TRBJ2-5; 12 nucleotides align to TRBD2. Germline loops: CDR1 SGHVS, CDR2 FNYEAQ. With 5 bases clipped from V and 0 bases from J, the junction kept 7 bases outside the gene matches. The CDR3 length is 17 residues. CDR3 nucleotides: TGTGCCAGCAGCATGGGATGGACTAGCGGGGACCAAGAGACCCAGTACTTC. The encoded protein is CASSMGWTSGDQETQYF.

This clonotype was seen a handful of times. The chain recombines TRBV13 with TRBJ2-7; tentatively, D is TRBD2 (5 bases). The CDR3 is made up of 13 amino acids. Trimming shortened V by 5 bases and J by 3 bases, and 11 bases separated the two germline ends. Germline CDR1 and CDR2: PRHDT and FYEKMQ (reference sequence). The CDR3 DNA sequence: TGTGCCAGCAGCCTCCGGGATTACTACGAGCAGTACTTC. This gives the protein CASSLRDYYEQYF. The full variable domain, completed using reference TRBV13 and TRBJ2-7, is AAGVIQSPRHLIKEKRETATLKCYPIPRHDTVYWYQQGPGQDPQFLISFYEKMQSDKGSIPDRFSAQQFSDYHSELNMSSLELGDSALYFCASSLRDYYEQYFGPGTRLTVT.

The table lists this clonotype with many counts. The gene calls are TRBV24-1 and TRBJ2-3; D unclear. The CDR3 runs to 15 residues. The V gene lost 1 base and the J gene lost 2 bases, with 9 bases spanning the gap. CDR1 is KGHDR and CDR2 is SFDVKD in the germline V gene. The CDR3 DNA follows: TGTGCCACCAGTGATTTTCGCACAGCCACAGATACGCAGTATTTT. Protein: CATSDFRTATDTQYF.

This clonotype was recorded at least ten times. The chain is built from TRBV2 and TRBJ1-1, with 7 nucleotides matching TRBD1. CDR3 length: 14 residues. V was pared by 8 bases and J by 6 bases, with 12 bases of the junction left unmatched. CDR1 and CDR2 (germline): SNHLY, FYNNEI. In DNA form, the CDR3 reads TGTGCCAGCGATGCACAGGGGACCGGCTCTGAAGCTTTCTTT. Translating gives CASDAQGTGSEAFF.

This clonotype was counted at least ten times. V gene TRBV7-2 combines with J gene TRBJ2-3, with D perhaps matching TRBD2 (6 bases). Germline CDR1 and CDR2: SGHTA and FQGNSA. V dropped 3 bases and J dropped 6 bases, with 16 bases sitting between them. This CDR3 region has 15 residues. CDR3 in DNA: TGTGCCAGCAGCTTCACCGGCGGGGCAGGGGATACGCAGTATTTT. Its protein product is CASSFTGGAGDTQYF.

This clonotype appeared many times. V gene TRBV13 combines with J gene TRBJ1-1; 7 nucleotides line up with TRBD1. The CDR3 has 15 amino acids. In germline, CDR1 is PRHDT, CDR2 FYEKMQ (reference sequence). The ends lost 5 bases at V and 3 bases at J; junction bases unmatched: 9. The chain's CDR3 is CASSPSTGVHTEAFF. CDR3 DNA sequence: TGTGCCAGCAGCCCAAGTACAGGGGTACACACTGAAGCTTTCTTT.

At least ten counts were recorded for this clonotype. The chain uses TRBV6-6 and TRBJ1-5; 8 nucleotides agree with TRBD1. The CDR3 extends over 15 amino acids. Looked up from germline, CDR1 is MNHNY and CDR2 is SVGAGI (reference sequence). V was pared by 4 bases and J by 5 bases, with 7 bases of the junction left unmatched. The CDR3 sequence is CASSSRGRIDQPQHF. The CDR3 DNA is TGTGCCAGCAGTTCCAGGGGGCGGATCGATCAGCCCCAGCATTTT.

The sample holds many counts of this clonotype. V gene TRBV24-1 combines with J gene TRBJ2-3, with a weak D call TRBD1 (6 bases). The length of the CDR3 is 19 residues. The V end lost 3 bases, the J end lost 3 bases, and 24 bases lay between the germline ends. Germline-derived CDR1 and CDR2 are KGHDR and SFDVKD. The CDR3 DNA is TGTGCCACCAGTGATCCCCCCGGGGCTGGGGGCGATGAGACAGATACGCAGTATTTT. The encoded protein is CATSDPPGAGGDETDTQYF.